This T cell receptor (beta chain) was retrieved from a study of Graves' ophthalmopathy and Graves' hyperthyroidism. RNA transcripts were the template, and TCR beta CDR3 regions were amplified from them. Amplification began with first-round RT-PCR using HTBI primers, then second-round multiplex PCR was performed. MiXCR, applied by TCRdb to the multiplex PCR reads, yields one record per CDR3 protein. Here the sample spans a few hundred thousand distinct CDR3 sequences, approximately 37% being singletons. Study-wide results and limits: Ophthalmopathy progression cases were predicted by the model with roughly 64% sensitivity and roughly 72% specificity. Most expanded clonotypes in thyroid above 0.001 frequency also showed up in blood.

This clonotype was seen ten or more times. What it binds is not known. The sequence derives from an adult man with Graves' hyperthyroidism. Sequenced: peripheral blood or thyroid tissue (not recorded which).

CDR3 in amino acids: CASSPPSGRALAGELFF. DNA of the CDR3: TGTGCCAGTTCCCCCCCGAGCGGGAGGGCCTTGGCCGGGGAGCTGTTTTTT. V is TRBV19 and J is TRBJ2-2; 10 bases are shared with TRBD2. The trim removed 8 bases at V and 6 bases at J, leaving 15 bases unmatched. From germline, CDR1 is LNHDA and CDR2 SQIVND (reference sequence). The CDR3 covers 17 residues.